A selection of T cell receptor beta chains follows, all from one sample in a study of vaccination and CD4 T cells after COVID-19. From the PCR reads, TCRdb called clonotypes with MiXCR, one entry per CDR3 protein. The sample lists about 18,000 distinct CDR3 sequences, about 51% occurring once. The antigens of these receptors remain unknown. The starting material was CD4+ T cells from blood, cultured in vitro, obtained about 7 months after SARS-CoV-2 vaccination. These receptors all stem from a human donor who had recovered from COVID-19. Both conserved end residues are part of each CDR3. The order of the fields is V gene, D gene, clone size, J gene, CDR3 DNA, CDR3 protein. A D gene is named only where the DNA matches it firmly. Clone size is stated in some rows and not others, as once, few, many or a class when expanded.

V: TRBV6-1; D: -; size: -; J: TRBJ2-3; DNA: TGTGCCAGCAGGGGGCAAGTTATAGATACGCAGTATTTT; CDR3: CASRGQVIDTQYF
V: TRBV6-4; D: -; size: few; J: TRBJ1-2; DNA: TGTGCCTCCCCCCGGGGGGCGAGAAGATATGGCTACACCTTC; CDR3: CASPRGARRYGYTF
V: TRBV29-1; D: TRBD2; size: few; J: TRBJ2-1; DNA: TGCAGCGTTGAAGTCCGACTAGCGGGAGCCGTCGATGAGCAGTTCTTC; CDR3: CSVEVRLAGAVDEQFF
V: TRBV7-9; D: TRBD1; size: few; J: TRBJ1-5; DNA: TGTGCCAGTACGACAGGGACCAATCAGCCCCAGCATTTT; CDR3: CASTTGTNQPQHF
V: TRBV6-1; D: TRBD1; size: -; J: TRBJ2-2; DNA: TGTGCCAGCAGTGCACAGGGGGGATCCGGGGAGCTGTTTTTT; CDR3: CASSAQGGSGELFF
V: TRBV7-3; D: TRBD2; size: -; J: TRBJ2-3; DNA: TGTGCCAGCAGCCATCTAGCGGGAGGGCGAGAAGATACGCAGTATTTT; CDR3: CASSHLAGGREDTQYF
V: TRBV18; D: -; size: -; J: TRBJ2-5; DNA: TGTGCCAGCTCACCACCCTCGGTAGGGGAGGAGACCCAGTACTTC; CDR3: CASSPPSVGEETQYF
V: TRBV7-9; D: -; size: -; J: TRBJ1-1; DNA: TGTGCCAGCAGCTTTTACAGGGAGGGTCCTGAAGCTTTCTTT; CDR3: CASSFYREGPEAFF
V: TRBV2; D: -; size: -; J: TRBJ2-5; DNA: TGTGCCAGCAGTACCGATAGCGGCCAAGAGACCCAGTACTTC; CDR3: CASSTDSGQETQYF
V: TRBV7-6; D: TRBD1; size: -; J: TRBJ2-3; DNA: TGTGCCAGCAGCTTAGGGGTAGGACAGGGGGACACAGATACGCAGTATTTT; CDR3: CASSLGVGQGDTDTQYF
V: TRBV4-1; D: -; size: once; J: TRBJ2-7; DNA: TGCGCCAGCAGCCCCACCGCCGGGGCCCCTCCCTACGAGCAGTACTTC; CDR3: CASSPTAGAPPYEQYF
V: TRBV7-8; D: -; size: -; J: TRBJ2-1; DNA: TGTGCCAGCAGCTTGGGGGGACCACGCGTAGTCGGTGAGCAGTTCTTC; CDR3: CASSLGGPRVVGEQFF
V: TRBV23-1; D: -; size: -; J: TRBJ1-4; DNA: TGCGCCAGCAGGCCAAGGGAGAATGAAAAACTGTTTTTT; CDR3: CASRPRENEKLFF
V: TRBV19; D: -; size: -; J: TRBJ1-5; DNA: TGTGCCAGTAGTATAGATCCGCCCAGGGTTTTTGGCAATCAGCCCCAGCATTTT; CDR3: CASSIDPPRVFGNQPQHF
V: TRBV24-1; D: -; size: medium-sized; J: TRBJ2-5; DNA: TGTGCCACCAGTGATCCCGGACGGGGTCAAGAGACCCAGTACTTC; CDR3: CATSDPGRGQETQYF
V: TRBV5-1; D: TRBD2; size: -; J: TRBJ2-5; DNA: TGCGCCAGCAGCGTAGGGACTAGCGGAGATCGGGAGACCCAGTACTTC; CDR3: CASSVGTSGDRETQYF
V: TRBV19; D: TRBD2; size: -; J: TRBJ2-5; DNA: TGTGCCAGTAGTATAGGCTCGACTAGCGGGATAAGTGAGACCCAGTACTTC; CDR3: CASSIGSTSGISETQYF
V: TRBV20-1; D: -; size: once; J: TRBJ1-1; DNA: TGCAGTGCTAGTAACCCAGTTGCGGCTTTCTTT; CDR3: CSASNPVAAFF
V: TRBV27; D: -; size: -; J: TRBJ2-2; DNA: TGTGCCGGCAGAGCTCTTTTCCAGCAGACCGGGGAGCTGTTTTTT; CDR3: CAGRALFQQTGELFF
V: TRBV20-1; D: -; size: few; J: TRBJ2-1; DNA: TGCAGTGCTAGACCAGGTCTTTTTTCCAATGAGCAGTTCTTC; CDR3: CSARPGLFSNEQFF
V: TRBV20-1; D: -; size: -; J: TRBJ1-3; DNA: TGCAGTGCTAGAGACCCGGTCTCTGGAAACACCATATATTTT; CDR3: CSARDPVSGNTIYF
V: TRBV7-2; D: -; size: -; J: TRBJ1-6; DNA: TGTGCCAGCAGCTTACTGCGCGGGAAGGGCTCACCCCTCCACTTT; CDR3: CASSLLRGKGSPLHF
V: TRBV5-4; D: TRBD2; size: -; J: TRBJ2-1; DNA: TGTGCCAGCAGCTTGAACCTAGCGGGGGGCTACAATGAGCAGTTCTTC; CDR3: CASSLNLAGGYNEQFF
V: TRBV10-3; D: -; size: -; J: TRBJ2-5; DNA: TGTGCCATCAGTGATGCCGAGACCCAGTACTTC; CDR3: CAISDAETQYF
V: TRBV7-8; D: -; size: -; J: TRBJ2-3; DNA: TGTGCCAGCAGCTTTCGGACCATAGGCACCACAGATACGCAGTATTTT; CDR3: CASSFRTIGTTDTQYF
V: TRBV20-1; D: TRBD1; size: once; J: TRBJ2-5; DNA: TGCAGTGCTAGAAGGGGACAGGGAGAGACCCAGTACTTC; CDR3: CSARRGQGETQYF
V: TRBV20-1; D: -; size: few; J: TRBJ2-5; DNA: TGCAGTGCTAGAGATGCGACAGCTCAAGAGACCCAGTACTTC; CDR3: CSARDATAQETQYF
V: TRBV6-1; D: -; size: few; J: TRBJ1-2; DNA: TGTGCCACCCGTAACTATGGCTACACCTTC; CDR3: CATRNYGYTF
V: TRBV2; D: TRBD1; size: -; J: TRBJ2-7; DNA: TGTGCCAGCAGTGGTAGGACAGGGGCCTACGAGCAGTACTTC; CDR3: CASSGRTGAYEQYF
V: TRBV5-4; D: TRBD2; size: -; J: TRBJ2-2; DNA: TGTGCCAGCAGCTCCGGGACTAGCGGGAGTATCACCGGGGAGCTGTTTTTT; CDR3: CASSSGTSGSITGELFF
V: TRBV7-8; D: -; size: -; J: TRBJ2-2; DNA: TGTGCCAGCAGCCACAGTACCGGGGAGCTGTTTTTT; CDR3: CASSHSTGELFF
V: TRBV27; D: -; size: -; J: TRBJ2-5; DNA: TGTGCCAGCAGTTCTTGGGGCCCAACGGATCCCCAGTACTTC; CDR3: CASSSWGPTDPQYF
V: TRBV7-9; D: -; size: -; J: TRBJ2-7; DNA: TGTGCCAGCAGCTTACGGGAAGCGAGTGAGCAGTACTTC; CDR3: CASSLREASEQYF
V: TRBV7-3; D: TRBD1; size: -; J: TRBJ1-1; DNA: TGTGCCAGCAGCGCTAGACAGGGATTTTCTGAAGCTTTCTTT; CDR3: CASSARQGFSEAFF
V: TRBV6-2/TRBV6-3; D: -; size: -; J: TRBJ2-1; DNA: TGTGCCAGCAGCAACGGGGGGAGGGGGCAGGGTGAGCAGTTCTTC; CDR3: CASSNGGRGQGEQFF
V: TRBV20-1; D: -; size: -; J: TRBJ1-5; DNA: TGCAGTGCTAGGGGCAGGGCGACTTCTAGCAATCAGCCCCAGCATTTT; CDR3: CSARGRATSSNQPQHF
V: TRBV7-9; D: -; size: -; J: TRBJ1-1; DNA: TGTGCCAGCAGCTCGTGGGGTTTGGGGACTGAAGCTTTCTTT; CDR3: CASSSWGLGTEAFF
V: TRBV2; D: TRBD2; size: few; J: TRBJ2-3; DNA: TGTGCCAGCAGTCTCCCCCCGCCTAGCGGGGAAACAGATACGCAGTATTTT; CDR3: CASSLPPPSGETDTQYF
V: TRBV7-3; D: -; size: medium-sized; J: TRBJ2-6; DNA: TGTGCCAGCAGCTGGGACCGTGCCTCTGGGGCCAACGTCCTGACTTTC; CDR3: CASSWDRASGANVLTF
V: TRBV7-3; D: -; size: -; J: TRBJ2-3; DNA: TGTGCCAGCAGCTTAAATGGTGGTGATACGCAGTATTTT; CDR3: CASSLNGGDTQYF
V: TRBV27; D: TRBD2; size: -; J: TRBJ2-1; DNA: TGTGCCAGCAGGGCTCTAGCGGGAGCCCTATACAATGAGCAGTTCTTC; CDR3: CASRALAGALYNEQFF
V: TRBV20-1; D: -; size: few; J: TRBJ2-2; DNA: TGCAGTGCTAGATCTGGGACAACCGGGGAGCTGTTTTTT; CDR3: CSARSGTTGELFF
V: TRBV11-2; D: -; size: -; J: TRBJ1-5; DNA: TGTGCCAGCAGCTTAAATCACCAGGGTGGCAATCAGCCCCAGCATTTT; CDR3: CASSLNHQGGNQPQHF
V: TRBV18; D: TRBD2; size: -; J: TRBJ2-1; DNA: TGTGCCAGCTCATCGGGACTAGTACGAGCAGCGAATGAGCAGTTCTTC; CDR3: CASSSGLVRAANEQFF
V: TRBV9; D: -; size: -; J: TRBJ2-3; DNA: TGTGCCAGCTCGAGCGGAGTAGATACGCAGTATTTT; CDR3: CASSSGVDTQYF